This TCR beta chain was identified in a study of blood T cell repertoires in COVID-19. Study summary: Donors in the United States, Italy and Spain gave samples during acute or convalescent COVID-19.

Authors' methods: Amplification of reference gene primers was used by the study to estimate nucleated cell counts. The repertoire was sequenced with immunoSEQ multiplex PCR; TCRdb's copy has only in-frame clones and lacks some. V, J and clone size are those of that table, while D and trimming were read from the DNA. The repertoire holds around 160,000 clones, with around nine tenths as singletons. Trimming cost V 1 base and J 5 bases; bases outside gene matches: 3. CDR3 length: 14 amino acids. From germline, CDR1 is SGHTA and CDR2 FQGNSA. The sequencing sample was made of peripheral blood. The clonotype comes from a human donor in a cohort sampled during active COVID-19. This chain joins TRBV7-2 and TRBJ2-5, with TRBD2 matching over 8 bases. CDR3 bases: TGTGCCAGCAGCTTAGTCGGGGGGGCTGAGACCCAGTACTTC. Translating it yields CASSLVGGAETQYF. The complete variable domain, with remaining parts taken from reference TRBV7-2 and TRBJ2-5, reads GAGVSQSPSNKVTEKGKDVELRCDPISGHTALYWYRQSLGQGLEFLIYFQGNSAPDKSGLPSDRFSAERTGGSVSTLTIQRTQQEDSAVYLCASSLVGGAETQYFGPGTRLLVL.